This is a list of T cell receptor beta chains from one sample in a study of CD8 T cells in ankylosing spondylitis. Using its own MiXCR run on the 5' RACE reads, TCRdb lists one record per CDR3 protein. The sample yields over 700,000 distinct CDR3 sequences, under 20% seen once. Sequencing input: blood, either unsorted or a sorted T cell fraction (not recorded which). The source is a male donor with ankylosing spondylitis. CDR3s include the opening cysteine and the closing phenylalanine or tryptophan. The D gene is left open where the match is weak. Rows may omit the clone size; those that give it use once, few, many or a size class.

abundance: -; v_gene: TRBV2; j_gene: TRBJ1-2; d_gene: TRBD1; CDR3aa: CASSPRTGSYGYTF; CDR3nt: TGTGCCAGCAGTCCACGGACAGGTTCCTATGGCTACACCTTC
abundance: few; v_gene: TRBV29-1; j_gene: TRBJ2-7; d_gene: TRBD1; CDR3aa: CSVEFRGQGSSYEQYF; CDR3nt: TGCAGCGTTGAATTCCGAGGACAGGGCAGCTCCTACGAGCAGTACTTC
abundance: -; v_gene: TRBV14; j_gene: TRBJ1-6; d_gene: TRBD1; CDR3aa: CASSQESPPGTGNSPLHF; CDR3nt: TGTGCCAGCAGCCAAGAAAGCCCCCCCGGGACAGGGAACTCACCCCTCCACTTT
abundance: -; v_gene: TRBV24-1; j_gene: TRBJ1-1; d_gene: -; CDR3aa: CATSDARGDLFF; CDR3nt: TGTGCCACCAGTGACGCCCGGGGGGATCTTTTCTTT
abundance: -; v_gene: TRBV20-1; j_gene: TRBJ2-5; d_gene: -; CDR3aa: CSARALGETQYF; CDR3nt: TGCAGTGCTAGAGCCCTAGGAGAGACCCAGTACTTC
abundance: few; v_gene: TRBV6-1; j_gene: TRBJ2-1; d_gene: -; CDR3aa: CASTPHGGAALNEQFF; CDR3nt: TGTGCCAGCACCCCTCACGGTGGGGCGGCCCTTAATGAGCAGTTCTTC
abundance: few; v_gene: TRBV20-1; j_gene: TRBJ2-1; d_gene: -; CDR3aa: CSARALGDNEQFF; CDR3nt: TGCAGTGCTAGGGCCCTGGGGGACAATGAGCAGTTCTTC
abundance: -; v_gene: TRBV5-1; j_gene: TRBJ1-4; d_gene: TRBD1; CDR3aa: CASRPGQGTTNEKLFF; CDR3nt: TGCGCCAGCAGACCCGGACAGGGGACAACTAATGAAAAACTGTTTTTT
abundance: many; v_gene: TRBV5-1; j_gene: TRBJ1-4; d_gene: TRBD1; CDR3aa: CASSWTGSNEKLFF; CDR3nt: TGCGCCAGCAGCTGGACAGGATCTAATGAAAAACTGTTTTTT
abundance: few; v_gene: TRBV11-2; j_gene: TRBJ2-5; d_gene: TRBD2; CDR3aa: CASSHRTSGGETQYF; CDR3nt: TGTGCCAGCAGCCACCGGACTAGCGGGGGAGAGACCCAGTACTTC
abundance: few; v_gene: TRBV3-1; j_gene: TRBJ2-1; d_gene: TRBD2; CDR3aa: CASSRGREGNEQFF; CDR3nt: TGTGCCAGCAGCCGGGGCAGGGAGGGGAATGAGCAGTTCTTC
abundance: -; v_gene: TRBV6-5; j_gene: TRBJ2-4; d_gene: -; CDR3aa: CASSSRKKGKAKNIQYF; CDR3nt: TGTGCCAGCAGTTCCCGGAAGAAGGGCAAAGCCAAAAACATTCAGTACTTC
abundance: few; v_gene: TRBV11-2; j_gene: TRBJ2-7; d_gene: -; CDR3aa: CASSLHQSFSAYRYEQYF; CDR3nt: TGTGCCAGCAGCTTACATCAATCTTTTTCGGCTTACCGCTACGAGCAGTACTTC
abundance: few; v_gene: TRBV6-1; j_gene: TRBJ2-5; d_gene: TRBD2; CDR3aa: CASRGSGSRETQYF; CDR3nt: TGTGCCAGCAGGGGAAGCGGGAGTAGGGAGACCCAGTACTTC
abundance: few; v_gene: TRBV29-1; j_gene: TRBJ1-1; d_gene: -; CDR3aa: CSVVSGQLEAFF; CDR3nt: TGCAGCGTTGTGTCCGGACAGCTAGAAGCTTTCTTT
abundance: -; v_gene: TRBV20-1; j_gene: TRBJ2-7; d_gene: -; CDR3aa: CSATDRMWNYEQYF; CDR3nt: TGCAGTGCCACCGACAGGATGTGGAACTACGAGCAGTACTTC
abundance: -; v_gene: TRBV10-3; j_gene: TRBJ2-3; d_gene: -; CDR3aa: CATSSGRVRGTDTQYF; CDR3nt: TGTGCCACATCCTCTGGCCGGGTGCGCGGCACAGATACGCAGTATTTT
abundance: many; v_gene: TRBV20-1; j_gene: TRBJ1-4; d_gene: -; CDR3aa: CSAISWNPGSHEKLFF; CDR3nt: TGCAGTGCTATTAGCTGGAATCCCGGGAGCCATGAAAAACTGTTTTTT
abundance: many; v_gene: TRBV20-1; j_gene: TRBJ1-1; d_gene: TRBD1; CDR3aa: CSARSSRDRGYEAFF; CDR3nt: TGCAGTGCTAGATCGAGTCGGGACAGGGGGTATGAAGCTTTCTTT
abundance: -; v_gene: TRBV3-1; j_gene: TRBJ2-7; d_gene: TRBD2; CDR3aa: CASSQVWTSNYEQYF; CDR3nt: TGTGCCAGCAGCCAAGTCTGGACTAGTAACTACGAGCAGTACTTC
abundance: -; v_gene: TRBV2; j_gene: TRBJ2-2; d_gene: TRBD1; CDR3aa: CASRLSTGTGDTGELFF; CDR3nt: TGTGCCAGCAGGCTTTCGACCGGGACAGGGGACACCGGGGAGCTGTTTTTT
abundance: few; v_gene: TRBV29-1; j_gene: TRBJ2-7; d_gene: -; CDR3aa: CSGTVSYEQYF; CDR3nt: TGCAGCGGGACAGTGAGCTACGAGCAGTACTTC
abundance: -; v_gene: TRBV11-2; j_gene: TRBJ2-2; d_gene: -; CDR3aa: CASSTRQPEGYTGELFF; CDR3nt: TGTGCCAGCAGCACCCGACAGCCAGAAGGCTACACCGGGGAGCTGTTTTTT
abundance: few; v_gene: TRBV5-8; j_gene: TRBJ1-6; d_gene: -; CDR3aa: CASSLDHTGSPLHF; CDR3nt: TGTGCCAGCAGCTTGGACCACACCGGATCACCCCTCCACTTT
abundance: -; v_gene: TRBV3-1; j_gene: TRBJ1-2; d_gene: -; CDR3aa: CASSQDRHGYTF; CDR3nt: TGTGCCAGCAGCCAAGATCGTCATGGCTACACCTTC
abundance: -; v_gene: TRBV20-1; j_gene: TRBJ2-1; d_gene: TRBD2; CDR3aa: CSARDPSGIFGTHNEQFF; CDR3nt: TGCAGTGCTAGAGATCCTAGCGGGATTTTCGGGACCCACAATGAGCAGTTCTTC
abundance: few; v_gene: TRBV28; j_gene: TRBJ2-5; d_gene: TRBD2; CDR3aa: CASTLPGRETQYF; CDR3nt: TGTGCCAGCACCCTCCCCGGGAGGGAGACCCAGTACTTC
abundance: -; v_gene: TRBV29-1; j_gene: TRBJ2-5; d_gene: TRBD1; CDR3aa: CSVEDRGFGETQYF; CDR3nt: TGCAGCGTTGAGGACAGGGGTTTTGGAGAGACCCAGTACTTC
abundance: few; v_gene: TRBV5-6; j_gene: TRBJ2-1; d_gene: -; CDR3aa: CASTLRSVNEQFF; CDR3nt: TGTGCCAGCACCCTGAGGAGTGTCAATGAGCAGTTCTTC
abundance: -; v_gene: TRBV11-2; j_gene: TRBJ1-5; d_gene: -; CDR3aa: CASSLWENQPQHF; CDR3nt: TGTGCCAGCAGCTTATGGGAGAATCAGCCCCAGCATTTT
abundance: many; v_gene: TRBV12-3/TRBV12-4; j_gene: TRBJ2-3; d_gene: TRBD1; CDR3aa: CASSLGTGSSTDTQYF; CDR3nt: TGTGCCAGCAGCTTGGGGACAGGGTCTAGCACAGATACGCAGTATTTT
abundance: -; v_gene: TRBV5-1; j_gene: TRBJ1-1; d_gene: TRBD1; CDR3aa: CASSSWTGGGTEAFF; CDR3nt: TGCGCCAGCAGCTCCTGGACAGGGGGCGGGACTGAAGCTTTCTTT
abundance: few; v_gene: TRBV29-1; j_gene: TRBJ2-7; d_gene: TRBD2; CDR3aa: CSVGWTSGSYEQYF; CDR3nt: TGCAGCGTTGGGTGGACTAGCGGCTCCTACGAGCAGTACTTC
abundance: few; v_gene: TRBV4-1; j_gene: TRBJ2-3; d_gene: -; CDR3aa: CASSQTRGAGTDTQYF; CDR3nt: TGCGCCAGCAGCCAAACCAGGGGGGCGGGCACAGATACGCAGTATTTT
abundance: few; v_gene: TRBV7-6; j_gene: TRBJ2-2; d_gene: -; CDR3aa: CASSPLASAGELFF; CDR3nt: TGTGCCAGCAGCCCCCTGGCTAGCGCCGGGGAGCTGTTTTTT
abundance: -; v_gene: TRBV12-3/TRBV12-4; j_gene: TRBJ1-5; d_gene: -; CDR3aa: CASSLAGLSATQPQHF; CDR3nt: TGTGCCAGCAGTTTAGCAGGCCTTTCCGCAACCCAGCCCCAGCATTTT
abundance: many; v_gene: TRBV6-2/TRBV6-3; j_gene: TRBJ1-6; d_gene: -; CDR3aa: CASSGTLRDSPLHF; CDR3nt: TGTGCCAGCAGCGGCACCTTGAGGGATTCACCCCTCCACTTT
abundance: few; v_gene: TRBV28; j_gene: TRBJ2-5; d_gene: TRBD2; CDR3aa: CASSTGGVWETQYF; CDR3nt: TGTGCCAGCAGTACCGGGGGGGTCTGGGAGACCCAGTACTTC
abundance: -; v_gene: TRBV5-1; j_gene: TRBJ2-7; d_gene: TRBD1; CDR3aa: CASSAWTGPYEQYF; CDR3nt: TGCGCCAGCAGCGCCTGGACAGGGCCCTACGAGCAGTACTTC
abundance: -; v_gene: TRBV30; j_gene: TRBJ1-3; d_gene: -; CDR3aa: CAWSVATVGNTIYF; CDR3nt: TGTGCCTGGAGTGTAGCGACGGTTGGAAACACCATATATTTT
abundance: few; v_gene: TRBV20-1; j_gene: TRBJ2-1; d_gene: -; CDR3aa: CSARVLDFNEQFF; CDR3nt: TGCAGTGCTAGAGTATTAGATTTCAATGAGCAGTTCTTC
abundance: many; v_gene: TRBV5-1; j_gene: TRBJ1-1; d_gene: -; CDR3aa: CASSWAVNTEAFF; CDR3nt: TGTGCCAGCAGTTGGGCGGTGAACACTGAAGCTTTCTTT
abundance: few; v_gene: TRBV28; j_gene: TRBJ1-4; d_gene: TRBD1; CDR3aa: CASSFDGGGRGRGFSTNEKLFF; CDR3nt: TGTGCCAGCAGTTTTGATGGAGGGGGCAGGGGGCGAGGATTTTCTACTAATGAAAAACTGTTTTTT
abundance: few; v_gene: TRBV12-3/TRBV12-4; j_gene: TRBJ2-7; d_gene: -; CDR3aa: CASSSDRNLYEQYF; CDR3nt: TGTGCCAGCAGTTCCGACAGGAACCTATACGAGCAGTACTTC
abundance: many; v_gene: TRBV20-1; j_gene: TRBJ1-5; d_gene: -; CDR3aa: CSARDPNSNQPQHF; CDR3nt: TGCAGTGCTAGAGATCCCAATAGCAATCAGCCCCAGCATTTT